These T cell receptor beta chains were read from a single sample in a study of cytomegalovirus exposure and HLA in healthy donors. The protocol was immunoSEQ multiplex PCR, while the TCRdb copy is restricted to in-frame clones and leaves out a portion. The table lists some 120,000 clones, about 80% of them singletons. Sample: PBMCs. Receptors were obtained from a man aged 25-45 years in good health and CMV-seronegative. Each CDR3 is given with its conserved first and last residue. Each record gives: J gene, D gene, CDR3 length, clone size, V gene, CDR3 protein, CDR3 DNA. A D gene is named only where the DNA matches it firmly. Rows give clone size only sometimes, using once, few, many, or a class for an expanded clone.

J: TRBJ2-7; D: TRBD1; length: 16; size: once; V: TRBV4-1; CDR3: CASSQDRRDRRDEQYF; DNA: TGCGCCAGCAGCCAAGATAGGAGGGACAGGAGGGACGAGCAGTACTTC
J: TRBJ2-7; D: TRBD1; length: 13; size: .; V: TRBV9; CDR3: CASSTRDSYEQYF; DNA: TGTGCCAGCAGCACCCGGGACAGCTACGAGCAGTACTTC
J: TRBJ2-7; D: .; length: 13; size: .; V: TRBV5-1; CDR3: CASSFQGSYEQYF; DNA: TGCGCCAGCAGCTTCCAGGGTTCATACGAGCAGTACTTC
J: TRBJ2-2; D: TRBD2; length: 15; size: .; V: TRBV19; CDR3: CASSLSGRETGELFF; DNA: TGTGCCAGTAGCCTTAGCGGGAGAGAGACCGGGGAGCTGTTTTTT
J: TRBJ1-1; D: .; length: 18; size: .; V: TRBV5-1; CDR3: CASSFGEGRGGGNTEAFF; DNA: TGCGCCAGCAGCTTCGGGGAGGGCAGGGGCGGTGGGAACACTGAAGCTTTCTTT
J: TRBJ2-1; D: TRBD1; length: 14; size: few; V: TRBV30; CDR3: CAWSVGTGPLEQFF; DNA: TGTGCCTGGAGTGTAGGGACAGGGCCCCTTGAGCAGTTCTTC
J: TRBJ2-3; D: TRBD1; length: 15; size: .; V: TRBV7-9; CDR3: CASSIPPGGSDTQYF; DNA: TGTGCCAGCAGCATACCCCCAGGGGGATCAGATACGCAGTATTTT
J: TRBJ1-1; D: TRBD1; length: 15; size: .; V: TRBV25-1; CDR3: CASSEDRGLETEAFF; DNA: TGTGCCAGCAGTGAGGACAGGGGGCTGGAGACTGAAGCTTTCTTT
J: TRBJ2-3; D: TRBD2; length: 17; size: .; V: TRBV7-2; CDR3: CASSREGGGRSTDTQYF; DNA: TGTGCCAGCAGCCGGGAGGGCGGGGGGCGAAGCACAGATACGCAGTATTTT
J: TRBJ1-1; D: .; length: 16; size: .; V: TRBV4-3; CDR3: CASSLTAGRMNTEAFF; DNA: TGCGCCAGCAGCCTGACAGCGGGACGAATGAACACTGAAGCTTTCTTT
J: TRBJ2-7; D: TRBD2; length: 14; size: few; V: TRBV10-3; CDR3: CAISDLAGTYEQYF; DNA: TGTGCCATCAGTGACCTAGCGGGTACCTACGAGCAGTACTTC
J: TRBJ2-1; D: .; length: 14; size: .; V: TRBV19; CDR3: CASSGQGGYNEQFF; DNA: TGTGCCAGTAGTGGACAGGGAGGGTACAATGAGCAGTTCTTC
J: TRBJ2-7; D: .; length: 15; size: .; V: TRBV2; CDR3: CASSVPSGEDYEQYF; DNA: TGTGCCAGCAGTGTACCCAGCGGAGAAGACTACGAGCAGTACTTC
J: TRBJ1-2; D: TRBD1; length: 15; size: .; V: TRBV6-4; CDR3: CASRPTGGANYGYTF; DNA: TGTGCCAGCAGGCCGACAGGGGGCGCAAACTATGGCTACACCTTC
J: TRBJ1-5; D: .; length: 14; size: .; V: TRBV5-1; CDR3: CASSFGGSGQPQHF; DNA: TGCGCCAGCAGCTTCGGGGGAAGTGGTCAGCCCCAGCATTTT
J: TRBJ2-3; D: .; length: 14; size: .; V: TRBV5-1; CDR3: CASSRGPYTDTQYF; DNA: TGCGCCAGCAGCCGAGGGCCTTACACAGATACGCAGTATTTT
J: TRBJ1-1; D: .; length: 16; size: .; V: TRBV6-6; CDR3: CASSSRIQGLVGGAFF; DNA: TGTGCCAGCAGTTCCCGCATCCAGGGCCTTGTAGGTGGAGCTTTCTTT
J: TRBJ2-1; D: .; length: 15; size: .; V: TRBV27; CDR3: CASSLKGLIYNEQFF; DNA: TGTGCCAGCAGTTTAAAGGGACTTATCTACAATGAGCAGTTCTTC